Sequencing of this T cell receptor beta chain was carried out in a study of neurological immune-mediated disorders. This CDR3 is 15 amino acids long. The germline CDR1 and CDR2 sequences are LNHDA and SQIVND (reference sequence). V lost 3 bases and J 0 bases, leaving 11 bases between the germline ends. Time point indicated: longitudinal time-point 3. In TCRdb, the 5' RACE reads were re-called with MiXCR into one record per CDR3 protein. Seen here are 53,000 or so distinct CDR3 sequences, 7% to 10% observed once, and the top ten hold under 2.5%. This TCR derives from a woman in her thirties or forties in good health. The chain uses TRBV19 and TRBJ1-1, with D uncertain. The specimen was PBMCs. CDR3 sequence: CASSIDDTVNTEAFF. The CDR3 coding sequence is TGTGCCAGTAGTATCGATGACACCGTGAACACTGAAGCTTTCTTT.